Each of the 16 T cell receptor beta chains below was sequenced from the same sample in a study of T cells in Graves' hyperthyroidism and ophthalmopathy. The CDR3 regions of TCR beta were amplified from RNA transcripts. RT-PCR in the first round (using the HTBI primer set) targeted the TCR CDR3. Each CDR3 protein gets one entry after TCRdb re-called the multiplex PCR reads with MiXCR. The table shows fewer than 650,000 distinct CDR3 sequences, with more than 11% occurring only once. What was sequenced was blood. Every receptor here comes from a woman aged 25-40 years with Graves' hyperthyroidism that later progressed to Graves' ophthalmopathy.

This clonotype was detected ten times or more. The CDR3 bases are TGTGCCAGCAGGGTGACTAGCGGGGTCCACAATGAGCAGTTCTTC. The encoded protein is CASRVTSGVHNEQFF. This chain connects TRBV2 to TRBJ2-1; TRBD2 matches at 11 bases. The CDR3 is 15 residues long. Germline V CDR1 and CDR2: SNHLY, FYNNEI. V trimming: 6 bases; J trimming: 5 bases; junction bases outside the gene matches: 6. Complete variable domain (other parts from reference TRBV2 and TRBJ2-1): EPEVTQTPSHQVTQMGQEVILRCVPISNHLYFYWYRQILGQKVEFLVSFYNNEISEKSEIFDDQFSVERPDGSNFTLKIRSTKLEDSAMYFCASRVTSGVHNEQFFGPGTRLTVL.

This clonotype has a handful of counts. This chain joins TRBV6-1 and TRBJ2-3; 8 positions match TRBD2. Germline V gene sequence: CDR1 MNHNS, CDR2 SASEGT. The CDR3 length is 17 residues. V lost 5 bases and J lost 2; bases outside the gene matches: 12. The CDR3 bases are TGTGCCAGCAGTTTGGGTGCGGGGGGTGAGGTCACAGATACGCAGTATTTT. This codes for CASSLGAGGEVTDTQYF.

The V gene is TRBV6-5, the J gene TRBJ2-3; TRBD2 matches 9 bases. This CDR3 has 18 amino acids. With V trimmed by 0 bases and J by 0 bases, 7 bases remained unmatched. Germline lookup yields CDR1 MNHEY and CDR2 SVGAGI. This CDR3 is CASSYSQASGTSTDTQYF. The DNA of the CDR3 is TGTGCCAGCAGTTACTCCCAGGCTAGCGGGACTAGCACAGATACGCAGTATTTT.

V is TRBV27 and J is TRBJ2-1; TRBD2 matches at 12 bases. The CDR3 length is 16 residues. With 4 bases clipped from V and 9 bases from J, the junction kept 10 bases outside the gene matches. The germline V gene encodes CDR1 MNHEY and CDR2 SMNVEV (reference sequence). The CDR3 is CASSSLTSGSLGEQFF. CDR3 nucleotide sequence: TGTGCCAGCAGTTCGCTGACTAGCGGGAGTCTGGGTGAGCAGTTCTTC.

Regarding this clonotype: At one end, the junction sequence differs from germline, possibly due to a read error. The V gene is TRBV5-5, the J gene TRBJ2-7, with a tentative D call TRBD2 (6 bases). Germline V gives CDR1 SGHKS, CDR2 YYEKEE (reference sequence). This CDR3 spans 12 amino acids. The CDR3 here is CASLAVNYEHYF. As DNA, the CDR3 is TGTGCCAGCTTAGCGGTCAATTACGAGCACTACTTC.

This clonotype was recorded a few times. The V gene is TRBV5-1, the J gene TRBJ1-2, with D possibly being TRBD1 (6 bases). Germline lookup yields CDR1 SGHRS and CDR2 YFSETQ. V was trimmed by 1 base and J by 3 bases, leaving 7 bases between them. The CDR3 is 13 amino acids. The CDR3 DNA reads TGCGCCAGCAGCTTGAACAGGGACTATGGCTACACCTTC. Its translation is CASSLNRDYGYTF.

The sample holds many counts of this clonotype. The chain employs TRBV4-1 and TRBJ2-3, with 10 positions matching TRBD2. Trimming cost V 0 bases and J 2 bases; bases outside gene matches: 11. The CDR3 has 19 amino acids. From germline, CDR1 is MGHRA and CDR2 YSYEKL. For the CDR3, the DNA is TGCGCCAGCAGCCAAGATCTGTCGCGAGCGGGAGGGCCCACAGATACGCAGTATTTT. Translated, it gives CASSQDLSRAGGPTDTQYF.

About this clonotype itself: A read error may explain this, as a much larger clone is one base away. This chain joins TRBV24-1 and TRBJ1-5; no firm D call. This CDR3 region has 13 residues. Per the germline V gene, CDR1 is KGHDR and CDR2 is SFDVKD. CDR3 nucleotide sequence: TGTGCCACCAAGGGTTCTGAGCATCAGCCCCCGCATTTT. Its translation is CATKGSEHQPPHF.

This clonotype was observed once. A much larger clone lies a single base off, so this may be a read error. This chain connects TRBV20-1 to TRBJ2-5, with TRBD2 matching 9 bases. Germline V gives CDR1 DFQATT, CDR2 SNEGSKA (reference sequence). The CDR3 contains 13 residues. The CDR3: CSAPTSGQETQCF. The CDR3 bases are TGCAGTGCTCCGACTAGCGGACAAGAGACCCAGTGCTTC.

This clonotype was observed at least ten times. The chain has TRBV27 and TRBJ2-7; TRBD1 matches at 9 bases. CDR3 size: 14 residues. V gave up 8 bases and J gave up 2 bases; unmatched junction bases: 7. The germline gives CDR1 MNHEY, CDR2 SMNVEV (reference sequence). The CDR3 region is CASGRTGVAYEQYF. The CDR3 nucleotides read TGTGCCAGCGGACGGACAGGGGTTGCCTACGAGCAGTACTTC.

This clonotype was seen more than once but under ten times. This chain uses TRBV19 with TRBJ2-3; either TRBD1 or TRBD2 may supply D (5 bases each). Germline V gene data show CDR1 as LNHDA and CDR2 as SQIVND (reference sequence). The CDR3 consists of 14 residues. The V end was cut by 5 bases, the J end by 4 bases, with 13 bases between. The CDR3 sequence: CASSDYKQADTQYF. The DNA of the CDR3 is TGTGCCAGTAGTGACTACAAACAGGCAGATACGCAGTATTTT.

The chain recombines TRBV12-3 or TRBV12-4 with TRBJ2-4; 8 nucleotides match TRBD1. V dropped 0 bases and J dropped 8; count of bases not matched to a gene: 3. The CDR3 totals 14 residues. The CDR3 nucleotides read TGTGCCAGCAGTTTAGCAGGACAGGGAGACATTCAGTACTTC. This sequence encodes CASSLAGQGDIQYF.

This clonotype was observed a handful of times. The J gene is TRBJ2-1, the V gene TRBV10-2, with D perhaps matching TRBD1 or TRBD2 (5 bases each). The CDR3 totals 12 residues. Trimming took 8 bases from V and 5 from J, leaving 10 bases between them. Germline CDR1 reads WSHSY; CDR2 reads SAAADI. Written as DNA, the CDR3 is TGCGCCAGCTCGGGACGGGACAATGAGCAGTTCTTC. Protein: CASSGRDNEQFF.

This clonotype was observed many times. This sequence joins TRBV9 and TRBJ2-1; D not certain. The ends were cut back, 0 bases at V and 5 bases at J, with 6 bases in the middle. CDR3 length: 13 amino acids. Per germline, CDR1 SGDLS and CDR2 YYNGEE. The CDR3 DNA reads TGTGCCAGCAGCGTAGCCCCGAACAATGAGCAGTTCTTC. This gives the protein CASSVAPNNEQFF.

At least ten counts were recorded for this clonotype. The CDR3 region has the DNA TGTGCCAGCCCTATTCCGGGACAGGCCGAGAATGAGCAGTTCTTC. Translating gives CASPIPGQAENEQFF. V gene TRBV2 combines with J gene TRBJ2-1; TRBD1 matches 8 bases. Losses at the gene ends were 8 bases for V and 7 bases for J; bases not matched to a gene: 13. Germline V gene data show CDR1 as SNHLY and CDR2 as FYNNEI. This CDR3 is built from 15 residues.

This clonotype was recorded at least ten times. The rearrangement links TRBV29-1 to TRBJ2-7; 9 bases agree with TRBD2. The CDR3 covers 14 residues. In germline, CDR1 is SQVTM, CDR2 ANQGSEA. With V trimmed by 1 base and J by 2 bases, 3 bases remained unmatched. The CDR3 bases are TGCAGCGTTGAAGCTAGCGGGGTAACCTACGAGCAGTACTTC. Its translation is CSVEASGVTYEQYF.